Each of the 18 T cell receptor beta chains below was sequenced from the same sample in a study of cytomegalovirus exposure and HLA in healthy donors. Researchers ran the PCR with 60 Vbeta and 13 Jbeta primers. Assay used: immunoSEQ multiplex PCR; TCRdb lists only in-frame clones, some missing. The repertoire has approximately 79,000 clones, around 81% of them found once; the top ten carry 5.5%. The source material was PBMCs. These receptors were obtained from a male donor in good health and CMV-seropositive.

The rearrangement uses TRBV11-2 and TRBJ2-7; D is perhaps TRBD2 (5 bases). The V gene lost 2 bases and the J gene lost 2 bases, with 16 bases spanning the gap. In germline, CDR1 is SGHAT, CDR2 FQNNGV. The CDR3 extends over 16 amino acids. The CDR3 loop reads CASSLIGQQEAYEQYF. DNA of the CDR3: TGTGCCAGCAGCTTAATTGGCCAGCAGGAGGCCTACGAGCAGTACTTC.

The rearrangement joins TRBV18 to TRBJ2-7; TRBD2 agrees at 7 bases. Germline CDR1 KGHSH, CDR2 LQKENI. The trim removed 6 bases at V and 6 bases at J, leaving 20 bases unmatched. The CDR3 covers 17 residues. The CDR3 DNA reads as TGTGCCAGCTCTTTCTTGGACGGACGAGCGGGATCAGGCGAGCAGTACTTC. Its translation: CASSFLDGRAGSGEQYF.

The chain carries TRBV9 and TRBJ2-2; D not certain. The CDR3 consists of 13 residues. Trimming pared 0 bases from V and 8 bases from J, leaving 8 bases between. Germline V gene lookup returns CDR1 SGDLS and CDR2 YYNGEE. The CDR3 loop reads CASSVASTGELFF. CDR3 DNA sequence: TGTGCCAGCAGCGTAGCTAGTACTGGGGAGCTGTTTTTT.

The V call is TRBV2, the J call TRBJ2-7, with 11 positions matching TRBD1. The CDR3 length is 14 residues. V shed 7 bases, J shed 6 bases, and the junction held 8 bases outside the gene matches. Germline V gene data show CDR1 as SNHLY and CDR2 as FYNNEI. The CDR3 loop is CASIPGTGGGEQYF. In DNA form, the CDR3 reads TGTGCCAGCATTCCCGGGACAGGGGGGGGCGAGCAGTACTTC.

This rearrangement joins TRBV6-1 to TRBJ1-1; D uncertain. Germline assignment: CDR1 MNHNS and CDR2 SASEGT. Trimming took 8 bases from V and 7 from J, leaving 11 bases between them. The CDR3 totals 11 residues. The CDR3 DNA reads TGTGCCAGCTCAGGCCCGCGTGAAGCTTTCTTT. The encoded protein is CASSGPREAFF.

This sequence joins TRBV29-1 and TRBJ1-2; a weak D match, TRBD1 (5 bases). In germline, CDR1 is SQVTM, CDR2 ANQGSEA. V was cut by 0 bases and J by 1 base, with 12 bases left in between. The CDR3 consists of 15 residues. CDR3 amino acids: CSVEDSGGLNYGYTF. In nucleotides, the CDR3 is TGCAGCGTTGAAGATAGCGGGGGTCTTAACTATGGCTACACCTTC.

The chain has TRBV28 and TRBJ2-7; D may be TRBD1 (6 bases). This CDR3 is built from 16 residues. Between the trimmed V and J ends, which lost 3 bases and 3 bases, there was a span of 18 bases. Germline V gene data show CDR1 as MDHEN and CDR2 as SYDVKM. The chain's CDR3 is CASSFPPRGRLYEQYF. CDR3 DNA sequence: TGTGCCAGCAGTTTTCCCCCCAGGGGCCGCCTCTACGAGCAGTACTTC.

This chain joins TRBV5-1 and TRBJ1-2; possible D gene TRBD1, 5 bases. Trimming removed 0 bases from V and 3 bases from J, with 12 bases in between. The CDR3 is 15 residues long. Germline CDR1 SGHRS, CDR2 YFSETQ. The CDR3 sequence is CASSLAGTGDYGYTF. DNA for the CDR3: TGCGCCAGCAGCTTGGCCGGGACGGGAGACTATGGCTACACCTTC.

The chain carries TRBV19 and TRBJ1-5, with 11 bases that match TRBD1. Germline V gene sequence: CDR1 LNHDA, CDR2 SQIVND (reference sequence). The CDR3 covers 16 residues. V was pared by 7 bases and J by 3 bases, with 8 bases of the junction left unmatched. As DNA, the CDR3 is TGTGCCAGTACAATGCAAGGACAGGGGGCCAATCAGCCCCAGCATTTT. This codes for CASTMQGQGANQPQHF. Variable domain in full (rest from reference TRBV19 and TRBJ1-5): DGGITQSPKYLFRKEGQNVTLSCEQNLNHDAMYWYRQDPGQGLRLIYYSQIVNDFQKGDIAEGYSVSREKKESFPLTVTSAQKNPTAFYLCASTMQGQGANQPQHFGDGTRLSIL.

The chain carries TRBV28 and TRBJ2-7; tentative D call: TRBD2 (5 bases). CDR3 length: 13 amino acids. Germline loops: CDR1 MDHEN, CDR2 SYDVKM. V dropped 6 bases and J dropped 7 bases, with 16 bases sitting between them. CDR3 DNA: TGTGCCAGCAGGACGCCGGGGTCGGGGGAGCAGTACTTC. This codes for CASRTPGSGEQYF. Complete variable domain (other parts from reference TRBV28 and TRBJ2-7): DVKVTQSSRYLVKRTGEKVFLECVQDMDHENMFWYRQDPGLGLRLIYFSYDVKMKEKGDIPEGYSVSREKKERFSLILESASTNQTSMYLCASRTPGSGEQYFGPGTRLTVT.

The genes are TRBV27 and TRBJ2-3; 15 positions agree with TRBD2. Germline V gene lookup returns CDR1 MNHEY and CDR2 SMNVEV (reference sequence). V lost 6 bases and J lost 4; bases outside the gene matches: 5. CDR3 length: 16 amino acids. CDR3 in DNA: TGTGCCAGCAGCCACGGACTAGCGGGGGGGCCAGATACGCAGTATTTT. It specifies CASSHGLAGGPDTQYF.

The chain has TRBV19 and TRBJ1-2; tentatively, D is TRBD1 (6 bases). The CDR3 consists of 14 residues. V was trimmed by 5 bases and J by 2 bases, leaving 12 bases between them. Germline assignment: CDR1 LNHDA and CDR2 SQIVND (reference sequence). The CDR3 nucleotides are TGTGCCAGTAGTGAGGGGCAGGGGAACTATGGCTACACCTTC. Residues: CASSEGQGNYGYTF.

The chain joins TRBV15 to TRBJ2-5; D is undetermined. The CDR3 runs to 16 residues. The V end lost 0 bases, the J end lost 4 bases, and 15 bases lay between the germline ends. Germline CDR1 and CDR2: LNHNV and YYDKDF (reference sequence). CDR3 sequence reads: CATSRDGTVKVETQYF. In DNA, the CDR3 is TGTGCCACCAGCAGAGATGGAACAGTCAAAGTAGAGACCCAGTACTTC.

The chain recombines TRBV28 with TRBJ1-5, with D perhaps matching TRBD1 (5 bases). V was cut by 8 bases and J by 2 bases, with 16 bases left in between. The V gene's germline CDR1 is MDHEN and CDR2 SYDVKM. The CDR3 has 15 residues. The CDR3 protein is CASRGGDAGNQPQHF. In DNA, the CDR3 is TGTGCCAGCCGCGGGGGGGACGCGGGCAATCAGCCCCAGCATTTT.

This chain links TRBV18 with TRBJ2-3; D gene ambiguous. The ends were cut back, 6 bases at V and 6 bases at J, with 13 bases in the middle. Germline-derived CDR1 and CDR2 are KGHSH and LQKENI. The CDR3 is 13 amino acids. As DNA, the CDR3 is TGTGCCAGCTCTCAGATTTGGCTCGATACGCAGTATTTT. Protein: CASSQIWLDTQYF.

The chain employs TRBV27 and TRBJ2-1, with D maybe TRBD2 (5 bases). The CDR3 is made up of 15 amino acids. Germline assignment: CDR1 MNHEY and CDR2 SMNVEV (reference sequence). Trimming cost V 0 bases and J 0 bases, with 6 bases left between them. CDR3 bases: TGTGCCAGCAGTTTATCGCGGGTCTCCTACAATGAGCAGTTCTTC. This codes for CASSLSRVSYNEQFF.

The CDR3 loop is CASSDNRGGYTF. As DNA, the CDR3 is TGTGCCAGCAGTGATAACAGGGGGGGCTACACCTTC. J is TRBJ1-2 and V is TRBV6-1; 8 bases agree with TRBD1. There are 12 residues in the CDR3. Germline assignment: CDR1 MNHNS and CDR2 SASEGT. The ends lost 3 bases at V and 8 bases at J; junction bases unmatched: 2.

V usage is TRBV28 and J usage is TRBJ2-2; D remains ambiguous. Germline values: CDR1 MDHEN, CDR2 SYDVKM. The CDR3 is 11 amino acids. Trimming pared 1 base from V and 8 bases from J, leaving 2 bases between. Written as DNA, the CDR3 is TGTGCCAGCAGTTTATCTGGGGAGCTGTTTTTT. Its protein is CASSLSGELFF.